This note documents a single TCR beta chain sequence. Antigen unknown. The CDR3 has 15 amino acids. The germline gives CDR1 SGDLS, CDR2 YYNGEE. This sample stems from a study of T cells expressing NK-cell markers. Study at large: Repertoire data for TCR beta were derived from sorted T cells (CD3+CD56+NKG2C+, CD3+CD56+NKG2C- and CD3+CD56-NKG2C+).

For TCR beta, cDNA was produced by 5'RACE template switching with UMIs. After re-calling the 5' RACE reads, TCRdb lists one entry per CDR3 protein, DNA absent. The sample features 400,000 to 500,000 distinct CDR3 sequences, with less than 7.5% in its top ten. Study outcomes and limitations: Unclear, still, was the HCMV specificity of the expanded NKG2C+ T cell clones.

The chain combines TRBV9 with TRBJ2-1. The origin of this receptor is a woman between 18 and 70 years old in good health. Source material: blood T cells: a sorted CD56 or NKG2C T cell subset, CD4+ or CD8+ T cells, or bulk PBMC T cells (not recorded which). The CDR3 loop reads CASSVINGLNNEQFF.